These 8 T cell receptor beta chains share one sample of origin, sequenced in a study of monozygotic twins with inflammatory bowel disease. From the 5' RACE reads, TCRdb lists one entry per CDR3 protein and no DNA. In total, the table holds some 99,000 distinct CDR3 sequences. Material: blood. The receptor source for this set is a human donor with ulcerative colitis or Crohn's disease, or a healthy co-twin of an affected twin (not recorded which).

The chain carries TRBV19 and TRBJ2-2; there is no DNA to check the TCRdb D call of TRBD2. From germline, CDR1 is LNHDA and CDR2 SQIVND (reference sequence). The CDR3 length is 14 residues. The CDR3: CASSRDSGAGELFF. Combining the CDR3 with reference TRBV19 and TRBJ2-2 gives the whole variable domain DGGITQSPKYLFRKEGQNVTLSCEQNLNHDAMYWYRQDPGQGLRLIYYSQIVNDFQKGDIAEGYSVSREKKESFPLTVTSAQKNPTAFYLCASSRDSGAGELFFGEGSRLTVL.

The chain employs TRBV7-3 and TRBJ2-7; checking the TCRdb D call of TRBD2 is not possible without DNA. The germline V gene encodes CDR1 SGHTA and CDR2 FQGTGA. The CDR3 loop spans 15 amino acids. CDR3 residues: CASSFASGRAYEQYF.

The rearrangement joins TRBV20-1 to TRBJ2-3. The length of the CDR3 is 13 residues. Germline values: CDR1 DFQATT, CDR2 SNEGSKA (reference sequence). The CDR3 sequence is CSAPKTSTDTQYF.

The gene calls are TRBV20-1 and TRBJ2-3; TCRdb selects TRBD1, and the lack of DNA leaves this call unchecked. CDR3 length: 15 residues. From germline, CDR1 is DFQATT and CDR2 SNEGSKA (reference sequence). The CDR3 is CSARDHRGYTDTQYF.

CDR3 protein: CASTPGTGGAGYGYTF. J is TRBJ1-2 and V is TRBV6-1; TCRdb calls TRBD1, which cannot be checked without DNA. From germline, CDR1 is MNHNS and CDR2 SASEGT. The CDR3 loop spans 16 amino acids.

The rearrangement uses TRBV12-3 or TRBV12-4 and TRBJ1-1; TCRdb indicates TRBD1, and absent DNA this call remains unverified. This CDR3 comprises 14 residues. CDR3 in amino acids: CASRPTAMNTEAFF.

The rearrangement joins TRBV4-3 to TRBJ1-1; the D call from TCRdb, TRBD1, cannot be confirmed without DNA. CDR3 length: 14 amino acids. Germline CDR1 and CDR2: LGHNA and YSLEER. The CDR3 here is CASSQVTGNTEAFF.

CDR3: CATSRASKETQYF. V and J are TRBV15 and TRBJ2-5; TCRdb picks TRBD2, but there is no DNA to check that call. The CDR3 extends over 13 amino acids. The germline gives CDR1 LNHNV, CDR2 YYDKDF (reference sequence).